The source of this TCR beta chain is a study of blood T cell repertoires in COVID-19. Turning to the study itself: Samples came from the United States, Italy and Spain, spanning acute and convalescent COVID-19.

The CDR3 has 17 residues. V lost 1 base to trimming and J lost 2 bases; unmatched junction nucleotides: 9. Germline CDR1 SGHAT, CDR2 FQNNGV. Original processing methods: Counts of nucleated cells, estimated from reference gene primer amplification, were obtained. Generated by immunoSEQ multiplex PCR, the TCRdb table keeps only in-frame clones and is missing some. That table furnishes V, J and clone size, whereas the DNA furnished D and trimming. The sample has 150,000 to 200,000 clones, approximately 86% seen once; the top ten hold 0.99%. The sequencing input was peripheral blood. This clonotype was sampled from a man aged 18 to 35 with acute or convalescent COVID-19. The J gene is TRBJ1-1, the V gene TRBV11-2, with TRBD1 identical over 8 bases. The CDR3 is CASSLGGSTGVNTEAFF. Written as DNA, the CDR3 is TGTGCCAGCAGCTTAGGGGGATCGACAGGGGTAAACACTGAAGCTTTCTTT.